This T cell receptor (beta chain) comes out of a study of shared clonotypes between healthy human individuals (TCRdb year 2020). The study in broad terms: Two women and three men aged 18 to 49 years were included in the cohort. For each donor, CD4 naive and CD4 memory were each run on three plates, CD8 naive on two plates, and CD8 memory on one plate. To estimate repertoire size and how much clonotype sharing occurs between individuals, the study deeply sequenced the blood TCR repertoires of roughly 5 healthy adults. Different laboratories and diverse techniques were used to prepare libraries and sequence TCR repertoires, to increase sequencing depth and limit assay-specific biases. Between about 0.8 and 9 billion PBMCs per donor were obtained by leukapheresis. What the research found in general, with its limitations: Larger estimated clonotype richness was generally found for naive subsets than for memory subsets. Compared with non-shared clonotypes, the clonotypes found in all four sorted-subset donors had higher generation probabilities. Pairwise subsampling indicated that sequencing depth was expected to affect the degree of clonotype sharing among donors. Sampling was restricted to blood, and TCR repertoires in tissue are likely to differ from TCR repertoires in blood. Approximately 5% of naive CD4, 3.5% of naive CD8, around 2.3% of memory CD4, and about 0.4% of memory CD8 clonotypes were shared across several donors. Even with the large sequencing depth, rarefaction of the sorted-subset datasets indicated that sequencing was incomplete. The genetic and exposure-history diversity represented was limited by the small number of donors.

V is clipped by 0 bases and J by 4 bases, and the sequence between their germline boundaries is 6 bases long. The germline V gene (reference sequence) yields GTSNPN for CDR1 and SVGIG for CDR2. Counted from cysteine to phenylalanine, this CDR3 has 12 amino acids. The read is trimmed to its CDR3 DNA, 36 bases read in frame from base 1. Using the deep immunoSEQ assay, TCR CDR3 regions were amplified from genomic DNA by multiplex PCR. Extracted genomic DNA from each cell subset was spread evenly across all wells of several immunoSEQ 96-well plates, with each plate serving as a replicate. For sorted subsets, 200 to 250 ng genomic DNA, equal to 30,000 or so T cell genomes, was loaded into each replicate PCR. Purified libraries were measured with a Qubit 3.0 fluorometer, size-checked on a Bioanalyzer 2100, and measured again with the KAPA Library Quantification kit. Every immunoSEQ 96-well plate was sequenced on a dedicated single-read 150-cycle Illumina NextSeq 550 flow cell. The published analysis was carried out like this. Because the immunoSEQ output held only junctional sequences and lacked quality scores, the filtering could not match the filtering applied to full-length reads. To assign V/J genes and CDR3, sequences were annotated against IMGT germline references using PyIR, a Python wrapper for IgBLAST v1.9. Reads were filtered out if the reads had weak V/J assignments (E-value above 1e-6), no CDR3, stop codons, out-of-frame junctions, or ambiguous translated residues. V3J clonotypes were defined as sequences sharing the same inferred V gene, J gene, and CDR3 amino acid sequence. Percentage overlap between repertoires was calculated by dividing the number of shared unique clonotypes by the size of the smaller repertoire. Three approaches were used to assess repertoire richness: RTK rarefaction, the Chao1 estimator, and Recon v2.1 estimates of unobserved clonotypes. For all TCRbeta clonotypes obtained by the gDNA method from a few donors, generation probabilities were computed with OLGA. Held by TCRdb, this immuneACCESS table contains in-frame sequences only and omits some clones. Under half of the omission traces to an unresolved V gene where checked; the cause of the rest is unknown. D and trimming were read from the DNA, whereas the V and J calls and clone size are those reported in that table. This sample comprises more than 2 million clones, almost 96% of them detected only once. The ten largest clones represent about 0.13% of the sample.

This clone has just a few counts. This receptor's antigen is unknown. The record has no base qualities; no much larger clone is one base away. This CDR3 is also generated by other DNA sequences in the sample. The donors were healthy, HIV-negative adults with no recently reported acute infections or vaccinations. All donors were Caucasian adults living in Nashville, Tennessee, USA. CD4+ T cells were enriched by magnetic negative selection, after which naive cells were positively selected on CD45RA and the negative fraction was taken as the memory subset. Blood was obtained by leukapheresis, after which PBMCs were separated by Ficoll-Histopaque density gradient centrifugation and cryopreserved in liquid nitrogen vapor phase. Analytical flow cytometry was used to check the purity and quantity of each magnetically sorted T cell population. Genomic DNA was isolated from every sorted fraction and measured by UV absorbance on a Nanodrop 2000c.

The sample consisted of naive CD4+ T cells sorted from blood. What this sample's cell subset or site label stands for: CD45RA+ positively selected. This TCR came from a man aged 18 to 30 in good health. This chain is built from TRBV30 and TRBJ1-1, with an unclear D gene assignment. The CDR3 amino acid sequence is: CAWSVWGTEAFF. Read as DNA, the sequence is TGTGCCTGGAGTGTATGGGGCACTGAAGCTTTCTTT.